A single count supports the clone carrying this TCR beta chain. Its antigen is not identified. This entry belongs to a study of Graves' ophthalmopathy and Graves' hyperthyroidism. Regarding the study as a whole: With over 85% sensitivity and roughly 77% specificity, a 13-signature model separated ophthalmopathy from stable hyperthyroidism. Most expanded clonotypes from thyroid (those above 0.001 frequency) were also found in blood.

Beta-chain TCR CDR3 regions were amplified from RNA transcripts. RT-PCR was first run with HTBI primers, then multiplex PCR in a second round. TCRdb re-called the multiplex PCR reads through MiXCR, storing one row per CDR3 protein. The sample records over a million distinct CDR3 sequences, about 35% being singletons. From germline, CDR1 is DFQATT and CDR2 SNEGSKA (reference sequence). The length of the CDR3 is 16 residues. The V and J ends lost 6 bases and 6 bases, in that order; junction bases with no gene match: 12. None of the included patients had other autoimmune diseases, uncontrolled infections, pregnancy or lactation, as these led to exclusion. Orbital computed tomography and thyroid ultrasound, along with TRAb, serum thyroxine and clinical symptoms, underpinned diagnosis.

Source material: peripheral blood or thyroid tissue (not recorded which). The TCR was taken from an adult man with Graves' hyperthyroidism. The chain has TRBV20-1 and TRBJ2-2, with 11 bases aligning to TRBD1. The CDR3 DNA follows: TGCAGTGCACGAGGTTCGGACAGGGGGCTTGCCGGGGAGCTGTTTTTT. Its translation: CSARGSDRGLAGELFF.